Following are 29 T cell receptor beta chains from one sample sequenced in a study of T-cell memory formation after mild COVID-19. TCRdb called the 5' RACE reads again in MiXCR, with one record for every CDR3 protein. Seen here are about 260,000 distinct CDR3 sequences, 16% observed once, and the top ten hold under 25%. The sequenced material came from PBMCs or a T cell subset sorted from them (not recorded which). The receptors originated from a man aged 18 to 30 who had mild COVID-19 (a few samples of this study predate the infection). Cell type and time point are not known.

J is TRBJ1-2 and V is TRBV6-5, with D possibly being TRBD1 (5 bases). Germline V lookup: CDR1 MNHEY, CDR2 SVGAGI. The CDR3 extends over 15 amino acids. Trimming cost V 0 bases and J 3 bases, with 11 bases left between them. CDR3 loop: CASSYSISGYYGYTF. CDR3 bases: TGTGCCAGCAGTTACTCGATTTCAGGGTACTATGGCTACACCTTC.

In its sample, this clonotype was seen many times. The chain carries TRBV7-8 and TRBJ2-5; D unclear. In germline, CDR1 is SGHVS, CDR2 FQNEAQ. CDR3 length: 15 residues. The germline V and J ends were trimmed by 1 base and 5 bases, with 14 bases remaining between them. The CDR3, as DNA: TGTGCCAGCAGCTTAGGTGGAGACCCGAGGGAGACCCAGTACTTC. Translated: CASSLGGDPRETQYF.

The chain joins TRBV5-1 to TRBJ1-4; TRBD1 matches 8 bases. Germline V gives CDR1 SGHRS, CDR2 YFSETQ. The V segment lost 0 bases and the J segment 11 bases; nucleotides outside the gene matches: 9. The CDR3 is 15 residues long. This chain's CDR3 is CASSLDPGGLGKLFF. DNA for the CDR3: TGCGCCAGCAGCTTGGATCCAGGGGGCCTTGGGAAACTGTTTTTT.

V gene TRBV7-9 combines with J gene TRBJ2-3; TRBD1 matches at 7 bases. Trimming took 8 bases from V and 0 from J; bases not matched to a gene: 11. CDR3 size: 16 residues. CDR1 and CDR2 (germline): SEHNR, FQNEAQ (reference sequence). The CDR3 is CASLSGRDRSTDTQYF. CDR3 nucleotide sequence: TGTGCCAGCCTCTCAGGCCGGGACAGAAGCACAGATACGCAGTATTTT.

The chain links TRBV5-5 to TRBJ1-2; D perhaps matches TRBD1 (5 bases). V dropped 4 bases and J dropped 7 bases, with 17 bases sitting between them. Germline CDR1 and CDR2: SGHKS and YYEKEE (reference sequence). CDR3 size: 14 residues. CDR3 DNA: TGTGCCAGCAGCGGGGGACTCCCGAGGGGTGGCTACACCTTC. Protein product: CASSGGLPRGGYTF.

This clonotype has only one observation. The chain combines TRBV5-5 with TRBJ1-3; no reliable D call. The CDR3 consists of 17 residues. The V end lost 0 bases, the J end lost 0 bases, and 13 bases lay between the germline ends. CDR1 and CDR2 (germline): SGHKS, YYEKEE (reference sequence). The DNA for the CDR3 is TGTGCCAGCAGCTTGGATTACCTCCAGAGCTCTGGAAACACCATATATTTT. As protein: CASSLDYLQSSGNTIYF.

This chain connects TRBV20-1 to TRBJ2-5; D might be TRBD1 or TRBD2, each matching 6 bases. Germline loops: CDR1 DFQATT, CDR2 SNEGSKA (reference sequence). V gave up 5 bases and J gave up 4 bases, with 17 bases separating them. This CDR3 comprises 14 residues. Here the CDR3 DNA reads TGCAGTGCTCCCCCAGGGGCCGGGAGAGAGACCCAGTACTTC. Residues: CSAPPGAGRETQYF.

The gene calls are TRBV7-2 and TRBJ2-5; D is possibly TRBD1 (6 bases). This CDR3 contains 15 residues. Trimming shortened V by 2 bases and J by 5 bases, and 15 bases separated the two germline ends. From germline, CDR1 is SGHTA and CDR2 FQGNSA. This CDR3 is CASSLQGTLRETQYF. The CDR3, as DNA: TGTGCCAGCAGCTTACAGGGGACCCTCCGGGAGACCCAGTACTTC.

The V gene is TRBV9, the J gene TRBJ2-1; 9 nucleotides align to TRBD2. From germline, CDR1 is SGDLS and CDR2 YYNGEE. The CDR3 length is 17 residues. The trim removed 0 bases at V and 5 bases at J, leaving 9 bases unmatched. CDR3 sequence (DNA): TGTGCCAGCAGCGTAGCTACGAGAGCGGGGGGCCACAATGAGCAGTTCTTC. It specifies CASSVATRAGGHNEQFF.

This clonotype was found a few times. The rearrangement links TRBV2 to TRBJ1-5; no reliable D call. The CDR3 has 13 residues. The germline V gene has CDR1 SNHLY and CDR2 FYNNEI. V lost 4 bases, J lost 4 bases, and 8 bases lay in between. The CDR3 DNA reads TGTGCCAGCAGTGTGTCGGGGAATCAGCCCCAGCATTTT. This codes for CASSVSGNQPQHF. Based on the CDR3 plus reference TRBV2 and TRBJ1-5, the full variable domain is EPEVTQTPSHQVTQMGQEVILRCVPISNHLYFYWYRQILGQKVEFLVSFYNNEISEKSEIFDDQFSVERPDGSNFTLKIRSTKLEDSAMYFCASSVSGNQPQHFGDGTRLSIL.

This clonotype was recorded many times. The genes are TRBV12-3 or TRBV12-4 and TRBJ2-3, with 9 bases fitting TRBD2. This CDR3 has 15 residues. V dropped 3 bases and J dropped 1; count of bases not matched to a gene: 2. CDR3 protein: CASSLVAGGTDTQYF. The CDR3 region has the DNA TGTGCCAGCAGTTTGGTAGCGGGGGGCACAGATACGCAGTATTTT.

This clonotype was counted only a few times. The CDR3 nucleotides are TGCAGCCCCTGGGACAGGGGCCACAATGAGCAGTTCTTC. It encodes CSPWDRGHNEQFF. This chain joins TRBV29-1 and TRBJ2-1; 10 bases are shared with TRBD1. The germline V gene has CDR1 SQVTM and CDR2 ANQGSEA. Trimming at V came to 8 bases and at J to 5 bases, leaving 6 bases not matched to a gene. This CDR3 has 13 amino acids.

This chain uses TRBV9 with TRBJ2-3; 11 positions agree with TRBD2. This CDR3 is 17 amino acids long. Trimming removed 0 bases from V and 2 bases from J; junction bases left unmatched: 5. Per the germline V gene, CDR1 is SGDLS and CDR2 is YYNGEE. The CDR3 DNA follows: TGTGCCAGCAGCGTAGGCGCACTAGCGGGGGCCACAGATACGCAGTATTTT. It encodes CASSVGALAGATDTQYF.

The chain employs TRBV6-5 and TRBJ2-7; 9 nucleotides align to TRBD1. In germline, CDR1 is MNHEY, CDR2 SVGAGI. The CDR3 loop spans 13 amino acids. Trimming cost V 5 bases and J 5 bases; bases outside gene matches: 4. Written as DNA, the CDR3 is TGTGCCAGCAGTCCATGGGACAGGGACGAGCAGTACTTC. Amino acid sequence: CASSPWDRDEQYF.

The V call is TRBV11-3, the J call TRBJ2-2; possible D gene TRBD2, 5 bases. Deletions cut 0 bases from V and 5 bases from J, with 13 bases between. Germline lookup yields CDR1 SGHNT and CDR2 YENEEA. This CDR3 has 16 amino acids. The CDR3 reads CASSLDGGLSTGELFF. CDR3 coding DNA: TGTGCCAGCAGCTTAGATGGAGGACTTTCAACCGGGGAGCTGTTTTTT. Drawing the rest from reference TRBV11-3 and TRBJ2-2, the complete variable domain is EAGVVQSPRYKIIEKKQPVAFWCNPISGHNTLYWYLQNLGQGPELLIRYENEEAVDDSQLPKDRFSAERLKGVDSTLKIQPAELGDSAVYLCASSLDGGLSTGELFFGEGSRLTVL.

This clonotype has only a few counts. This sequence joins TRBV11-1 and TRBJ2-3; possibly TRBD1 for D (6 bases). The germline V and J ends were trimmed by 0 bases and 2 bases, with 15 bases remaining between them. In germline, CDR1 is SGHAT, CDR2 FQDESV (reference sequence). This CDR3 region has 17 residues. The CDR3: CASSLAQGSSFTDTQYF. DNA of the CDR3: TGTGCCAGCAGCTTAGCGCAGGGGTCTTCGTTCACAGATACGCAGTATTTT. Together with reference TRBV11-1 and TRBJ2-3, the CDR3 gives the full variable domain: EAEVAQSPRYKITEKSQAVAFWCDPISGHATLYWYRQILGQGPELLVQFQDESVVDDSQLPKDRFSAERLKGVDSTLKIQPAELGDSAMYLCASSLAQGSSFTDTQYFGPGTRLTVL.

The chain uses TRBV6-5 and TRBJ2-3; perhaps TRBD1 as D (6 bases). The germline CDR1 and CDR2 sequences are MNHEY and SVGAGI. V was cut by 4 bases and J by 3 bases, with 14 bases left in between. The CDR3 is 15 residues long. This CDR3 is CASSSPGQGTDTQYF. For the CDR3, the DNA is TGTGCCAGCAGTTCCCCCGGGCAGGGGACAGATACGCAGTATTTT.

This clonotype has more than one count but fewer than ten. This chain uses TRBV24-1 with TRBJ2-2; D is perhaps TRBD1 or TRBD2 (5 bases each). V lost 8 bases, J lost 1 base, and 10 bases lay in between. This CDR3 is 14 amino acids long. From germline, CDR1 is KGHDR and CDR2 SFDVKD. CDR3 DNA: TGTGCCACCAAGGGACCGAAGAACACCGGGGAGCTGTTTTTT. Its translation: CATKGPKNTGELFF.

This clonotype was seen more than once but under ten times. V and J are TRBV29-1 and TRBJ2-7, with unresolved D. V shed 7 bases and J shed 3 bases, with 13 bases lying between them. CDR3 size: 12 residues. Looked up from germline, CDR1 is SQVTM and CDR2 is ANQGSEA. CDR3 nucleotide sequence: TGCAGCGCCCTAGGACCGCACTACGAGCAGTACGTC. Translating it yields CSALGPHYEQYV.

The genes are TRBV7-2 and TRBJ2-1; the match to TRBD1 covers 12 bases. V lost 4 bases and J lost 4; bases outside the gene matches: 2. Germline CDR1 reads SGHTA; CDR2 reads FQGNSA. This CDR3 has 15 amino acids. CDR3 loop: CASSWDRGQYNEQFF. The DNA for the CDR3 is TGTGCCAGCAGCTGGGACAGGGGGCAATACAATGAGCAGTTCTTC.

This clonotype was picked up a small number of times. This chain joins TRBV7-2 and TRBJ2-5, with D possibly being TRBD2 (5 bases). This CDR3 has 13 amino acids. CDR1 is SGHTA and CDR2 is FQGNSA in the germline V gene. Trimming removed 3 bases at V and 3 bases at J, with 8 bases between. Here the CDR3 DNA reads TGTGCCAGCAGCTTTCGAGGGAAAGAGACCCAGTACTTC. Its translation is CASSFRGKETQYF.

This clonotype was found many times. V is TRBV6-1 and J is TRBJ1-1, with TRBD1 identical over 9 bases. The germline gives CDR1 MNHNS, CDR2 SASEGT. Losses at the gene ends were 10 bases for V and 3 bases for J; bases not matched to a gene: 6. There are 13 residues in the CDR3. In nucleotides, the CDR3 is TGTGCCACCCGGACAGGGGTGTACACTGAAGCTTTCTTT. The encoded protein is CATRTGVYTEAFF.

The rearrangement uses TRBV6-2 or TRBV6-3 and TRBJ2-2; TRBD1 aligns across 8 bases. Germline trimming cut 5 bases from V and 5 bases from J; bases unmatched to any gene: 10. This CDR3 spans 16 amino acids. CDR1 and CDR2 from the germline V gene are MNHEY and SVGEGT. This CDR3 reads CASSPSDRARTGELFF. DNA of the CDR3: TGTGCCAGCAGTCCCTCGGACAGGGCGCGGACCGGGGAGCTGTTTTTT.

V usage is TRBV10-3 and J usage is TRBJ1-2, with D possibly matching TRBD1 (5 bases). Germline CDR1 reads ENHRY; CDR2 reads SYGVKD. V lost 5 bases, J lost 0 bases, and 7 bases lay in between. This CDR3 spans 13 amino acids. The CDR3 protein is CAISPGPNYGYTF. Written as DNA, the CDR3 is TGTGCCATCAGTCCAGGGCCTAACTATGGCTACACCTTC.

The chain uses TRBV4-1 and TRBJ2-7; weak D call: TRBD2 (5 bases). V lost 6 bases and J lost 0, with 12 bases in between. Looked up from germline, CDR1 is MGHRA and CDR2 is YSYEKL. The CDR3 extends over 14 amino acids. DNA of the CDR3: TGCGCCAGCAGTTCGTCGAGCGGCTCCTACGAGCAGTACTTC. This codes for CASSSSSGSYEQYF.

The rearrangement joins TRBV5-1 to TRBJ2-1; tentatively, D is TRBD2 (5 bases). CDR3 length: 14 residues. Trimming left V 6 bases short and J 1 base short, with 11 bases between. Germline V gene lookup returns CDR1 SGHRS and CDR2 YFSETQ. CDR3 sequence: CASIPGSSYNEQFF. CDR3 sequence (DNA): TGCGCCAGCATTCCGGGGAGTTCCTACAATGAGCAGTTCTTC.

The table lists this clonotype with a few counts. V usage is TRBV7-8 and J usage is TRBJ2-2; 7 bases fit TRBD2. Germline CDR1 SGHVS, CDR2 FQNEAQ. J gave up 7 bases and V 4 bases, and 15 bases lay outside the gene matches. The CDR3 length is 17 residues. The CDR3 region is CASSSPVVAGEVGELFF. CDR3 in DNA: TGTGCCAGCAGCTCCCCTGTAGTCGCGGGGGAAGTCGGGGAGCTGTTTTTT.

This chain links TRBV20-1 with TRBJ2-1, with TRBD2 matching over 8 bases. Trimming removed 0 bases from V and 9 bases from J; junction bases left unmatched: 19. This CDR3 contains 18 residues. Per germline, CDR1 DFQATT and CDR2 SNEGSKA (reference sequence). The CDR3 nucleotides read TGCAGTGCTAGAGACCAATCGGGGGGGCCGACGTCTGTGCCTGAGCAGTTCTTC. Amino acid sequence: CSARDQSGGPTSVPEQFF.

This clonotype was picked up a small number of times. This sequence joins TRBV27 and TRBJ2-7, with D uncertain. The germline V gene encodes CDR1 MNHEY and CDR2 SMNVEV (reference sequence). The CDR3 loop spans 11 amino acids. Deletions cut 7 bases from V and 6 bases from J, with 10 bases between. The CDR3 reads CASMKGFEQYF. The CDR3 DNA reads TGTGCCAGCATGAAGGGTTTCGAGCAGTACTTC.